Listed below are T cell receptor beta chains from one sample, sequenced in a study of T cells after yellow fever vaccination. In TCRdb, the 5' RACE reads were re-called with MiXCR into one record per CDR3 protein. This table has roughly 500,000 distinct CDR3 sequences, about 19% appearing once. The material was PBMCs, obtained 15 days after the yellow fever booster vaccination. The source of these receptors is a man younger than 45 who received the YFV17D yellow fever vaccine. CDR3s leave out the opening cysteine and the closing phenylalanine or tryptophan.

v_gene	j_gene	CDR3aa
TRBV20-1	TRBJ1-6	SASRQQNSPLH
TRBV19	TRBJ2-1	ASSPPDYYNEQF
TRBV5-1	TRBJ2-5	ASSLERGQETQY
TRBV6-5	TRBJ1-5	ASSYAGPYSNQPQH
TRBV25-1	TRBJ2-1	ASSEGVGEQF
TRBV7-9	TRBJ2-1	ASSPGPGQLYNEQF
TRBV29-1	TRBJ2-7	SVETGETYEQY
TRBV6-5	TRBJ2-1	ASSYAGSGTSGSYNEQF
TRBV4-3	TRBJ2-5	ASSGGRGGETQY
TRBV5-5	TRBJ2-3	ASTLRGLDVTDTQY
TRBV24-1	TRBJ2-2	ATSDPGTSGELF
TRBV12-3/TRBV12-4	TRBJ2-5	ASSLVLRNQETQY
TRBV5-4	TRBJ2-1	ACGTSGYNEQF
TRBV4-3	TRBJ1-1	ASSQHGTEAF
TRBV10-3	TRBJ2-7	AIAKDRGSSYEQY
TRBV5-5	TRBJ2-7	ASSFRRADSYSYEQY
TRBV27	TRBJ2-6	ASTRGGGANVLT
TRBV3-1	TRBJ1-1	ASSQDLYTEAF
TRBV6-5	TRBJ2-5	ASRQRLGYETQY
TRBV15	TRBJ2-3	ATSPDRTDTQY
TRBV10-3	TRBJ2-1	AIQPAGGVDEQF
TRBV5-6	TRBJ2-7	ASSLTRLAGGSY
TRBV29-1	TRBJ2-1	SVEPRGRDYEQF
TRBV5-4	TRBJ2-3	ASSLARSGELSTDTQY
TRBV6-5	TRBJ2-7	ASSYSAGEQY
TRBV6-5	TRBJ2-7	ASSYSAGAAYEQY
TRBV6-5	TRBJ2-1	ASSYSMGEDEQF
TRBV21-1	TRBJ2-7	ASSKLWESSYEQY